One TCR beta chain is described in this entry. This receptor's antigen is unknown. Base qualities are missing; no much larger clone stands one base away. This entry belongs to a study of OX40 agonist ivuxolimab in advanced cancers. Regarding the research as a whole: Ivuxolimab was a fully human IgG2 agonistic monoclonal antibody targeting the costimulatory receptor OX40 (CD134). Intravenous ivuxolimab was administered to patients every 2 weeks at six dose levels: 0.01, 0.1, 0.3, 1.5, 3 and 10 mg/kg. Of the 50 to 55 patients in dose escalation, about 20 had hepatocellular carcinoma, about 15 had melanoma, 9 had renal cell carcinoma and 9 had head and neck cancer. In the dose-escalation cohort, around four fifths of patients were male, and the mean age was around 60 years, with a range of roughly 23 to 85. Patients were allowed to have had prior anti-PD-1, anti-PD-L1 or anti-CTLA-4 therapy, and 30% to 40% of the dose-escalation patients had previously received checkpoint inhibitors. Partial responses occurred in three dose-escalation patients: two with cutaneous melanoma and one with hepatocellular carcinoma. The point of sequencing TCRbeta in the periphery was to test whether ivuxolimab changed TCR sequence diversity and drove clonal T-cell expansion. The monotherapy dose-escalation portion (N ≈ 52 patients) of the phase I ivuxolimab trial is reported in the paper. Study-wide findings and limitations: In the 0.1-3.0 mg/kg groups, partial responders were among the patients with the lowest normalized peripheral clonal expansion, particularly in CD8+ T cells. Antigen specificity was not determined for the clonally expanded peripheral T cells. Clonal expansion of both CD4+ and CD8+ blood T cells was observed from baseline to week 6 at doses 0.1 to 3.0 mg/kg. Low levels of normalized T-cell clonal expansion were also shown by some nonresponding patients. After ivuxolimab, CD8+ T cells had more expanded clones than CD4+ T cells on average.

Genomic DNA was isolated from the sorted cells so that the TCRbeta CDR3 region could be sequenced. TCRbeta CDR3 regions were sequenced using the immunoSEQ Assay. TCRdb re-hosts the immuneACCESS table, in-frame sequences only. Its copies lack some clones; in the studies checked, an unresolved V gene accounts for under half of them, and the cause for the rest is not known. The sample includes approximately 67,000 clones, with around 83% observed a single time. The biggest ten clones account for under 2.5% of the sample. The trial excluded patients who had a history of autoimmune disease or were on systemic immunosuppression. Peripheral blood for TCR sequencing was collected from all dose cohorts at baseline, on cycle 4 day 1, and on cycle 7 day 1. The samples were drawn from a first-in-human, open-label, multicenter phase I dose-escalation trial of ivuxolimab. Adults with locally advanced or metastatic head and neck squamous cell, hepatocellular, melanoma or renal cell carcinoma were enrolled in the trial. Before TCR sequencing, CD4+ and CD8+ T cells were separately sorted from peripheral blood.

The sample consisted of CD4+ or CD8+ T cells sorted from blood, taken in a trial of the OX40 agonist ivuxolimab. The sequence was obtained from an adult with an advanced solid tumor such as melanoma, head and neck, liver or kidney cancer.

CDR3 region: CASSINRVSNQPQHF. At the DNA level, the sequence is TGTGCCAGCAGTATAAACAGGGTCAGCAATCAGCCCCAGCATTTT. This receptor chain uses TRBV2 and TRBJ1-5, and perhaps TRBD1 as D gene, on 6 matching bases. Relative to germline, V is 5 bases shorter and J is 1 base shorter, with 12 bases between their ends. Reading from cysteine to phenylalanine, the CDR3 counts 15 amino acids. Only the CDR3 DNA is retained, 45 bases long and in frame from the first base. CDR1 and CDR2 are read off the germline V gene as SNHLY and FYNNEI.